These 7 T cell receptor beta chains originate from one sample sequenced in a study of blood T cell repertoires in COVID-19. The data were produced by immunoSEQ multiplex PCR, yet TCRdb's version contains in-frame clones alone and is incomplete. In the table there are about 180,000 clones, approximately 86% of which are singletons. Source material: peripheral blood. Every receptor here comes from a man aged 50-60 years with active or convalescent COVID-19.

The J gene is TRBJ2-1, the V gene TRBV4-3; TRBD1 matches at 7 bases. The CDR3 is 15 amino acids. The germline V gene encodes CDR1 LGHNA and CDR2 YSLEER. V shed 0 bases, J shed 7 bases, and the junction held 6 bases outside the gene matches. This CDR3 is CASSQDLEGANEQFF. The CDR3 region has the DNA TGCGCCAGCAGCCAAGATCTTGAGGGGGCGAATGAGCAGTTCTTC.

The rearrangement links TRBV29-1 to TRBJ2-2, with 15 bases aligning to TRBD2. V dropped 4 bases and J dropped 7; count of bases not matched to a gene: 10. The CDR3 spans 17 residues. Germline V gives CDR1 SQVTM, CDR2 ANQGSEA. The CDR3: CSVVGLAGGPIDGELFF. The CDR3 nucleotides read TGCAGCGTTGTCGGACTAGCGGGGGGGCCGATAGACGGGGAGCTGTTTTTT.

CDR3 in DNA: TGTGCCAGCAGCTTGGCGGGATATAATTCACCCCTCCACTTT. It specifies CASSLAGYNSPLHF. The chain employs TRBV5-4 and TRBJ1-6; D gene unclear. The V end lost 0 bases, the J end lost 4 bases, and 5 bases lay between the germline ends. The CDR3 is 14 amino acids. Looked up from germline, CDR1 is SGHNT and CDR2 is YYREEE (reference sequence).

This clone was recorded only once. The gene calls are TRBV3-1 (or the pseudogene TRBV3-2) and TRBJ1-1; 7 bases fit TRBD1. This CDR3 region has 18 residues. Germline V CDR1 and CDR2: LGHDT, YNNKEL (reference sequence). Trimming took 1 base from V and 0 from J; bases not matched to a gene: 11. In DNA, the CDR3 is TGTGCCAGCAGCCAAGGATTGACAGGGAAAATTCTGAACACTGAAGCTTTCTTT. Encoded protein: CASSQGLTGKILNTEAFF.

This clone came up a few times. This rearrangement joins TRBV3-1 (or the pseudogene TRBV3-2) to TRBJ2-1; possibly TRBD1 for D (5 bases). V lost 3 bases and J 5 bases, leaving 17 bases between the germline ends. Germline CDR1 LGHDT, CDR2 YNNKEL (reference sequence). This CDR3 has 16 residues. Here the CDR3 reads CASSHGVPGLHNEQFF. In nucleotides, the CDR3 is TGTGCCAGCAGCCATGGAGTCCCAGGGCTACACAATGAGCAGTTCTTC.

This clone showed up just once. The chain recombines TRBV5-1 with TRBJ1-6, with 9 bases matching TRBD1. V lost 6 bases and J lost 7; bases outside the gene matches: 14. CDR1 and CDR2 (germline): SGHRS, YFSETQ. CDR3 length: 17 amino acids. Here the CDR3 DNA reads TGCGCCAGCACCGAGAGGGGACAGGGCTTTTACAATTCACCCCTCCACTTT. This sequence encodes CASTERGQGFYNSPLHF. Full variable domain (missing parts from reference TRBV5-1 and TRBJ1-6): KAGVTQTPRYLIKTRGQQVTLSCSPISGHRSVSWYQQTPGQGLQFLFEYFSETQRNKGNFPGRFSGRQFSNSRSEMNVSTLELGDSALYLCASTERGQGFYNSPLHFGNGTRLTVT.

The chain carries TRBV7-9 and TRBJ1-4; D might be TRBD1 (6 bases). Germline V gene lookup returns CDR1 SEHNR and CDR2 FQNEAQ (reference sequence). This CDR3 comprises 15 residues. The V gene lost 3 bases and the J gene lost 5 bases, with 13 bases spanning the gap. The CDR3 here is CASSFEQGNNEKLFF. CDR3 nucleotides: TGTGCCAGCAGCTTCGAACAGGGAAACAATGAAAAACTGTTTTTT.